Below are 32 T cell receptor beta chains sequenced from a single sample in a study of blood T cells in healthy people across ages. The second PCR ran about 6 to 12 cycles with a sample-barcoded 5' primer and J-beta primers. Each CDR3 protein is one row after TCRdb ran MiXCR on the 5' RACE reads. The sample yields over 1,500,000 distinct CDR3 sequences, less than 50% seen once. The sequenced sample consisted of blood. These receptors all come from a woman aged 35 to 49 in good health.

This chain connects TRBV12-3 or TRBV12-4 to TRBJ2-7, with D perhaps matching TRBD1 (6 bases). This CDR3 region has 15 residues. With 3 bases removed from V and 6 bases from J, the gap between germline ends came to 18 bases. CDR3 protein: CASSFPKLQGPEQYF. In DNA, the CDR3 is TGTGCCAGCAGTTTTCCAAAACTACAGGGACCCGAGCAGTACTTC.

This clonotype has a count of ten or more. The V call is TRBV10-3, the J call TRBJ2-5, with 8 bases matching TRBD1. From germline, CDR1 is ENHRY and CDR2 SYGVKD. This CDR3 spans 12 amino acids. V gave up 10 bases and J gave up 4 bases; unmatched junction bases: 5. In DNA form, the CDR3 reads TGTGCCACCAATGGACAGGGAGAGACCCAGTACTTC. This codes for CATNGQGETQYF.

The V call is TRBV29-1, the J call TRBJ2-7; no clear D gene. The V gene lost 4 bases and the J gene lost 3 bases, with 13 bases spanning the gap. The CDR3 sequence is 13 residues long. The germline CDR1 and CDR2 sequences are SQVTM and ANQGSEA. The CDR3 DNA is TGCAGCGTTGGGGGTAGGGATTACTACGAGCAGTACTTC. This sequence encodes CSVGGRDYYEQYF.

This chain uses TRBV28 with TRBJ2-5; 9 positions match TRBD2. This CDR3 is 17 amino acids long. The V and J ends lost 4 bases and 2 bases, in that order; junction bases with no gene match: 11. Germline loops: CDR1 MDHEN, CDR2 SYDVKM. Here the CDR3 DNA reads TGTGCCAGCAGTTGGGGCGGGCTAGCGGGAAATCAAGAGACCCAGTACTTC. Its protein product is CASSWGGLAGNQETQYF.

This chain links TRBV28 with TRBJ1-5; no reliable D call. The CDR3 spans 13 residues. V lost 8 bases and J 3 bases, leaving 11 bases between the germline ends. Germline CDR1 reads MDHEN; CDR2 reads SYDVKM. The CDR3 DNA sequence: TGTGCCAGCCGTATGAACAACAATCAGCCCCAGCATTTT. Protein sequence: CASRMNNNQPQHF.

V is TRBV6-1 and J is TRBJ2-5; D call uncertain. The CDR3 is 13 amino acids. Deletions cut 7 bases from V and 2 bases from J, with 11 bases between. CDR1 and CDR2 (germline): MNHNS, SASEGT. As DNA, the CDR3 is TGTGCCAGCACTGTGACGGAACAAGAGACCCAGTACTTC. Amino acid sequence: CASTVTEQETQYF.

This clonotype was picked up a small number of times. The J gene is TRBJ1-2, the V gene TRBV20-1; D is ambiguous. The CDR3 has 12 amino acids. Germline-derived CDR1 and CDR2 are DFQATT and SNEGSKA (reference sequence). The V end lost 3 bases, the J end lost 4 bases, and 9 bases lay between the germline ends. DNA of the CDR3: TGCAGTGCTAGTGGGGTCCTCTATGGCTACACCTTC. Translating it yields CSASGVLYGYTF.

This chain uses TRBV27 with TRBJ2-3; D not resolved. From germline, CDR1 is MNHEY and CDR2 SMNVEV (reference sequence). Trimming shortened V by 3 bases and J by 7 bases, and 20 bases separated the two germline ends. This CDR3 is 16 amino acids long. The CDR3 reads CASSFVSGPGVYTQYF. Written as DNA, the CDR3 is TGTGCCAGCAGTTTTGTCTCCGGGCCAGGCGTGTATACGCAGTATTTT.

The chain has TRBV7-2 and TRBJ1-5; D might be TRBD1 (5 bases). Trimming took off 5 bases at V and 7 bases at J, with 18 bases between the two ends. The CDR3 is made up of 15 amino acids. Per the germline V gene, CDR1 is SGHTA and CDR2 is FQGNSA. CDR3 in amino acids: CASSPNPGLGQPQHF. The CDR3 coding sequence is TGTGCCAGCAGCCCGAATCCGGGACTTGGGCAGCCCCAGCATTTT.

The chain combines TRBV7-8 with TRBJ2-1; 8 nucleotides agree with TRBD2. The CDR3 loop spans 18 amino acids. Germline V lookup: CDR1 SGHVS, CDR2 FQNEAQ. V dropped 5 bases and J dropped 3; count of bases not matched to a gene: 15. CDR3 in DNA: TGTGCCAGCAGCGTATATCTGACGAACGGGGGGGGCTACAATGAGCAGTTCTTC. Translated, it gives CASSVYLTNGGGYNEQFF.

The chain uses TRBV9 and TRBJ1-6, with D possibly matching TRBD1 (6 bases). V was cut by 2 bases and J by 9 bases, with 12 bases left in between. The CDR3 covers 14 residues. CDR1 SGDLS and CDR2 YYNGEE come from the germline V gene. The CDR3 here is CASSVGDISSPLHF. DNA of the CDR3: TGTGCCAGCAGCGTCGGGGACATTTCTTCACCCCTCCACTTT. The full variable domain, in which reference TRBV9 and TRBJ1-6 provide the parts outside the CDR3, is DSGVTQTPKHLITATGQRVTLRCSPRSGDLSVYWYQQSLDQGLQFLIQYYNGEERAKGNILERFSAQQFPDLHSELNLSSLELGDSALYFCASSVGDISSPLHFGNGTRLTVT.

The V and J genes are TRBV23-1 and TRBJ2-7; the D gene is possibly TRBD1 (6 bases). TRBV23-1 is classed as an ORF, of uncertain function. The CDR3 runs to 17 residues. V lost 6 bases and J lost 3, with 24 bases in between. The CDR3 reads CASSLGTPRRSDYEQYF. The CDR3 DNA is TGCGCCAGCAGCCTAGGGACACCCCGGCGCAGCGACTACGAGCAGTACTTC.

Only one count was recorded for this clonotype. This may be a read error, as it is one base from a much larger clone. DNA of the CDR3: TGTGCCAGCAGCTTAGTAGCCCGAGAGTGGCGGTCCGACGAGCAGTACTTC. Its translation: CASSLVAREWRSDEQYF. This chain joins TRBV7-2 and TRBJ2-7; D uncertain. The CDR3 has 17 residues. Per germline, CDR1 SGHTA and CDR2 FQGNSA. V shed 1 base and J shed 5 bases, with 21 bases lying between them.

The CDR3 DNA reads TGTGCCAGCAGTTCAACAGGGGCCATTCAGTACTTC. It is translated as CASSSTGAIQYF. The chain joins TRBV6-5 to TRBJ2-4; 7 bases fit TRBD1. V lost 4 bases to trimming and J lost 9 bases; unmatched junction nucleotides: 3. The germline CDR1 and CDR2 sequences are MNHEY and SVGAGI. CDR3 length equals 12 residues.

The chain uses TRBV20-1 and TRBJ2-5; TRBD1 is a possible D gene (5 bases). V dropped 6 bases and J dropped 5 bases, with 13 bases sitting between them. This CDR3 has 12 residues. Germline CDR1 DFQATT, CDR2 SNEGSKA (reference sequence). The CDR3 is CSAGDSLETQYF. The CDR3 nucleotides are TGCAGTGCGGGCGACAGTCTGGAGACCCAGTACTTC.

The chain recombines TRBV6-5 with TRBJ1-2; 9 bases agree with TRBD1. With V trimmed by 4 bases and J by 6 bases, 6 bases remained unmatched. Germline CDR1 reads MNHEY; CDR2 reads SVGAGI. The CDR3 sequence is 14 residues long. CDR3 in DNA: TGTGCCAGCAGTTCCGGGACAGGGAAGAATGGCTACACCTTC. It translates to CASSSGTGKNGYTF.

This clonotype was seen more than once but under ten times. The genes are TRBV20-1 and TRBJ2-3; a possible D gene is TRBD1 (6 bases). The V gene lost 5 bases and the J gene lost 6 bases, with 15 bases spanning the gap. Germline values: CDR1 DFQATT, CDR2 SNEGSKA (reference sequence). This CDR3 has 13 residues. Written as DNA, the CDR3 is TGCAGTGCTGCAGGGGCGGTTTGGGATACGCAGTATTTT. It yields the protein CSAAGAVWDTQYF.

This chain uses TRBV20-1 with TRBJ2-2; 9 bases line up with TRBD2. Germline trimming cut 6 bases from V and 1 base from J; bases unmatched to any gene: 3. This CDR3 has 14 residues. Per germline, CDR1 DFQATT and CDR2 SNEGSKA (reference sequence). CDR3 coding DNA: TGCAGTGCGAATAGCGGGGGGAACACCGGGGAGCTGTTTTTT. It encodes CSANSGGNTGELFF.

The chain carries TRBV7-9 and TRBJ1-2; D possibly corresponds to TRBD1 (5 bases). The germline CDR1 and CDR2 sequences are SEHNR and FQNEAQ (reference sequence). V lost 5 bases and J 2 bases, leaving 18 bases between the germline ends. This CDR3 spans 16 amino acids. The CDR3 sequence: CASSPPRGAGNYGYTF. For the CDR3, the DNA is TGTGCCAGCAGCCCCCCCCGTGGGGCAGGAAACTATGGCTACACCTTC.

The rearrangement links TRBV11-2 to TRBJ2-1; D is uncertain. Deletions cut 5 bases from V and 4 bases from J, with 15 bases between. This CDR3 spans 15 amino acids. Germline V gene sequence: CDR1 SGHAT, CDR2 FQNNGV. The CDR3 region is CASSTGRALYNEQFF. DNA of the CDR3: TGTGCCAGCAGCACCGGACGAGCGCTGTACAATGAGCAGTTCTTC.

The chain joins TRBV20-1 to TRBJ1-5; no clear D gene. There are 14 residues in the CDR3. V was trimmed by 1 base and J by 3 bases, leaving 10 bases between them. The V gene's germline CDR1 is DFQATT and CDR2 SNEGSKA (reference sequence). CDR3 nucleotide sequence: TGCAGTGCTAGAGCGGGCTTATTCAATCAGCCCCAGCATTTT. The encoded protein is CSARAGLFNQPQHF.

This clonotype was seen a handful of times. The chain carries TRBV20-1 and TRBJ2-3; D is unclear. The germline V and J ends were trimmed by 0 bases and 1 base, with 14 bases remaining between them. The CDR3 runs to 16 residues. Germline assignment: CDR1 DFQATT and CDR2 SNEGSKA (reference sequence). The CDR3: CSAREIQNPGTDTQYF. The CDR3 DNA is TGCAGTGCTAGAGAGATCCAAAACCCGGGCACAGATACGCAGTATTTT.

The V call is TRBV5-1, the J call TRBJ2-1, with D possibly TRBD2 on 6 matching bases. In germline, CDR1 is SGHRS, CDR2 YFSETQ. This CDR3 is built from 16 residues. V was shortened by 0 bases and J by 6 bases, with 16 bases between the two germline ends. CDR3 bases: TGCGCCAGCAGCTTGGGTCCGGCGGGGACTGGCAATGAGCAGTTCTTC. Protein: CASSLGPAGTGNEQFF.

This clonotype was detected only a few times. The chain combines TRBV6-1 with TRBJ2-7; D might be TRBD2 (5 bases). The germline gives CDR1 MNHNS, CDR2 SASEGT. This CDR3 spans 12 amino acids. V dropped 1 base and J dropped 7 bases, with 8 bases sitting between them. Written as DNA, the CDR3 is TGTGCCAGCAGTGAAGGTCGGGGAGAGCAGTACTTC. Its protein product is CASSEGRGEQYF.

This clonotype was seen more than once but under ten times. The rearrangement links TRBV7-9 to TRBJ2-1; the match to TRBD1 covers 7 bases. In germline, CDR1 is SEHNR, CDR2 FQNEAQ (reference sequence). The ends lost 11 bases at V and 5 bases at J; junction bases unmatched: 9. This CDR3 has 13 amino acids. This chain's CDR3 is CAGEGALHNEQFF. For the CDR3, the DNA is TGTGCCGGCGAGGGGGCCCTCCACAATGAGCAGTTCTTC.

This clonotype showed up just a few times. V usage is TRBV12-3 or TRBV12-4 and J usage is TRBJ2-3; no clear D gene. CDR3 length: 12 residues. V was shortened by 3 bases and J by 5 bases, with 6 bases between the two germline ends. CDR3: CASSFHGDTQYF. CDR3 bases: TGTGCCAGCAGTTTTCACGGAGATACGCAGTATTTT.

This chain uses TRBV5-1 with TRBJ2-3, with 9 nucleotides matching TRBD1. This CDR3 is 16 amino acids long. Germline lookup yields CDR1 SGHRS and CDR2 YFSETQ. Trimming removed 5 bases from V and 3 bases from J; junction bases left unmatched: 10. CDR3 sequence (DNA): TGCGCCAGCAGTTTCTTATGGACAGGGGCGACAGATACGCAGTATTTT. Translated: CASSFLWTGATDTQYF.

On this clonotype itself: One end of the junction varies from germline; a read error may be responsible. The chain employs TRBV4-1 and TRBJ1-2; no firm D call. CDR3 length equals 14 residues. Germline-derived CDR1 and CDR2 are MGHRA and YSYEKL. CDR3 region: CVSSQDPVSYGYTF. CDR3 DNA sequence: TGCGTCAGCAGCCAAGATCCAGTAAGCTATGGCTACACCTTC.

CDR3 loop: CASSPTSGGSILAKNIQYF. The CDR3 DNA reads as TGTGCCAGCAGCCCGACTAGCGGGGGATCAATACTAGCCAAAAACATTCAGTACTTC. The chain carries TRBV7-2 and TRBJ2-4, with TRBD2 matching over 12 bases. The germline gives CDR1 SGHTA, CDR2 FQGNSA. Germline trimming cut 5 bases from V and 0 bases from J; bases unmatched to any gene: 11. The CDR3 loop spans 19 amino acids. Drawing the rest from reference TRBV7-2 and TRBJ2-4, the complete variable domain is GAGVSQSPSNKVTEKGKDVELRCDPISGHTALYWYRQSLGQGLEFLIYFQGNSAPDKSGLPSDRFSAERTGGSVSTLTIQRTQQEDSAVYLCASSPTSGGSILAKNIQYFGAGTRLSVL.

The rearrangement joins TRBV28 to TRBJ2-6; no firm D call. V dropped 6 bases and J dropped 3 bases, with 24 bases sitting between them. Germline assignment: CDR1 MDHEN and CDR2 SYDVKM. The CDR3 length is 19 residues. CDR3 sequence reads: CASSARLGRTSRGANVLTF. CDR3 nucleotide sequence: TGTGCCAGCAGCGCCAGACTGGGCAGGACCTCTCGTGGGGCCAACGTCCTGACTTTC.

This chain's CDR3 is CASSTGRNTQYF. The CDR3, as DNA: TGTGCCAGCAGCACAGGGAGAAATACGCAGTATTTT. The chain uses TRBV12-3 or TRBV12-4 and TRBJ2-3; TRBD1 might be the D (6 bases). There are 12 residues in the CDR3. The ends were cut back, 6 bases at V and 7 bases at J, with 11 bases in the middle.

This rearrangement joins TRBV28 to TRBJ1-5, with 10 bases lining up with TRBD1. CDR3 length: 18 residues. CDR1 MDHEN and CDR2 SYDVKM come from the germline V gene. J lost 0 bases, V lost 6 bases, and 11 bases had no gene match. The CDR3: CASRSYVGTGVSNQPQHF. The CDR3, as DNA: TGTGCCAGCAGATCCTACGTCGGGACAGGGGTTAGCAATCAGCCCCAGCATTTT.